The 11 T cell receptor beta chains in this list originate from one sample, sequenced in a study of cytomegalovirus exposure and HLA in healthy donors. Amplification used 60 Vbeta primers and 13 Jbeta primers. Produced via immunoSEQ multiplex PCR; TCRdb's table is partial and in-frame only. The sample shows fewer than 200,000 clones, around 80% of them seen only once. The specimen sequenced was PBMCs. All receptors come from a woman aged 45 to 65 in good health and CMV-seropositive.

This clone was detected once. V is TRBV27 and J is TRBJ2-1, with 11 bases lining up with TRBD2. Looked up from germline, CDR1 is MNHEY and CDR2 is SMNVEV (reference sequence). This CDR3 has 16 residues. V trimming: 5 bases; J trimming: 8 bases; junction bases outside the gene matches: 11. DNA for the CDR3: TGTGCCAGCAGTCCCCGACTAGCGGGGACCCCGGATGAGCAGTTCTTC. Its translation is CASSPRLAGTPDEQFF.

The chain couples TRBV30 to TRBJ2-2; 11 bases match TRBD1. V trimming: 8 bases; J trimming: 4 bases; junction bases outside the gene matches: 6. The germline CDR1 and CDR2 sequences are GTSNPN and SVGIG (reference sequence). This CDR3 comprises 14 residues. The CDR3 protein is CAARDRGTTGELFF. The CDR3 DNA is TGTGCCGCCCGGGACAGGGGGACCACCGGGGAGCTGTTTTTT.

The chain couples TRBV4-2 to TRBJ2-1, with D hard to call. The CDR3 covers 16 residues. V lost 0 bases and J 10 bases, leaving 19 bases between the germline ends. The germline CDR1 and CDR2 sequences are LGHNA and YNFKEQ. The CDR3 reads CASSQDERSLAWEQFF. CDR3 in DNA: TGTGCCAGCAGCCAAGACGAGCGCTCCCTCGCTTGGGAGCAGTTCTTC.

The chain employs TRBV7-8 and TRBJ2-7; possible D gene TRBD2, 6 bases. This CDR3 contains 16 residues. V lost 0 bases and J 7 bases, leaving 19 bases between the germline ends. From germline, CDR1 is SGHVS and CDR2 FQNEAQ. The CDR3 reads CASSLAGRGALGEQYF. CDR3 nucleotide sequence: TGTGCCAGCAGCTTAGCCGGGCGGGGAGCTTTGGGAGAGCAGTACTTC.

The chain is built from TRBV28 and TRBJ1-2, with D uncertain. V was shortened by 8 bases and J by 8 bases, with 12 bases between the two germline ends. This CDR3 is built from 11 residues. Germline CDR1 and CDR2: MDHEN and SYDVKM. The CDR3 sequence: CASGPTGGYTF. The CDR3 DNA follows: TGTGCCAGCGGCCCGACGGGGGGCTACACCTTC.

This clone showed up just once. V usage is TRBV29-1 and J usage is TRBJ2-7, with a tentative D call TRBD1 (6 bases). CDR3 length equals 16 residues. Germline V CDR1 and CDR2: SQVTM, ANQGSEA. V lost 5 bases to trimming and J lost 0 bases, with 20 bases between them. CDR3 DNA: TGCAGCGTTCGATCACCTCACACGGGACACTCCTACGAGCAGTACTTC. Its translation: CSVRSPHTGHSYEQYF.

This chain uses TRBV2 with TRBJ1-4; maybe TRBD1 (6 bases). CDR3 length: 14 amino acids. The V end lost 6 bases, the J end lost 4 bases, and 12 bases lay between the germline ends. Germline CDR1 and CDR2: SNHLY and FYNNEI. The CDR3 loop reads CASRETGGNEKLFF. CDR3 DNA: TGTGCCAGCAGGGAGACAGGAGGTAATGAAAAACTGTTTTTT.

V usage is TRBV6-5 and J usage is TRBJ2-1, with TRBD2 matching 8 bases. Trimming at V came to 2 bases and at J to 10 bases, leaving 10 bases not matched to a gene. CDR3 size: 15 residues. Germline CDR1 is MNHEY and CDR2 is SVGAGI. The chain's CDR3 is CASSYMTSAVREQFF. In nucleotides, the CDR3 is TGTGCCAGCAGTTACATGACTAGCGCGGTAAGGGAGCAGTTCTTC.

CDR3 bases: TGTGCCATCAACCCACAGGGGGACTCCTACAATGAGCAGTTCTTC. It translates to CAINPQGDSYNEQFF. The chain carries TRBV10-3 and TRBJ2-1; 8 bases fit TRBD1. The CDR3 contains 15 residues. Germline CDR1 reads ENHRY; CDR2 reads SYGVKD. J was trimmed by 0 bases and V by 7 bases; bases with no gene match: 5.

The chain uses TRBV7-2 and TRBJ2-1; a weak D match, TRBD2 (6 bases). The CDR3 has 13 residues. V was trimmed by 8 bases and J by 10 bases, leaving 18 bases between them. The germline gives CDR1 SGHTA, CDR2 FQGNSA. The CDR3 nucleotides are TGTGCCAGCTCCCCGGACTATATAAAAGAGCAGTTCTTC. Translation: CASSPDYIKEQFF. Together with reference TRBV7-2 and TRBJ2-1, the CDR3 gives the full variable domain: GAGVSQSPSNKVTEKGKDVELRCDPISGHTALYWYRQSLGQGLEFLIYFQGNSAPDKSGLPSDRFSAERTGGSVSTLTIQRTQQEDSAVYLCASSPDYIKEQFFGPGTRLTVL.

On this clone itself: Additional DNA sequences in this sample encode the identical CDR3. The J gene is TRBJ2-7, the V gene TRBV7-2; TRBD1 is a possible D gene (5 bases). Germline lookup yields CDR1 SGHTA and CDR2 FQGNSA. Trimming took off 6 bases at V and 6 bases at J, with 12 bases between the two ends. The CDR3 is made up of 12 amino acids. CDR3 region: CASSLRGLEQYF. In DNA, the CDR3 is TGTGCCAGCAGTCTTAGGGGTCTCGAGCAGTACTTC.